This T cell receptor (beta chain) was found in a study of blood T cell repertoires in COVID-19. Study as a whole: Sites across the United States, Italy and Spain contributed samples from acute and convalescent COVID-19.

Trimming removed 0 bases from V and 1 base from J, with 5 bases in between. The CDR3 contains 15 residues. Germline V gives CDR1 SGHRS, CDR2 YFSETQ. Authors' analysis steps: Counts of nucleated cells, estimated from reference gene primer amplification, were obtained. Method: immunoSEQ multiplex PCR; TCRdb's copy keeps in-frame clones and lacks some. V and J calls plus clone size are reproduced from that table; the DNA served to infer D and trimming. The profile shows 150,000 to 200,000 clones, around 77% of them singletons. Sequencing was performed on peripheral blood. The TCR originated in a man between 65 and 85 years old with active or convalescent COVID-19. The gene calls are TRBV5-1 and TRBJ2-6, with D hard to call. CDR3: CASSLAESGANVLTF. CDR3 coding DNA: TGCGCCAGCAGCTTGGCCGAGTCTGGGGCCAACGTCCTGACTTTC.